The source of this T cell receptor beta chain is a study of blood T cells in healthy people across ages. The second PCR ran about 7 to 12 cycles with a sample-barcoded 5' primer and J-beta primers. Using its own MiXCR run on the 5' RACE reads, TCRdb lists one record per CDR3 protein. The sample includes about 690,000 distinct CDR3 sequences, around 41% of them seen just once. The specimen sequenced was blood. This TCR derives from an elderly man in good health.

CDR3 loop: CSALQGLAVNEQFF. The CDR3 bases are TGCAGTGCTCTTCAAGGGCTAGCGGTGAATGAGCAGTTCTTC. The V call is TRBV20-1, the J call TRBJ2-1; 7 nucleotides match TRBD2. Germline V gives CDR1 DFQATT, CDR2 SNEGSKA (reference sequence). This CDR3 spans 14 amino acids. J lost 7 bases, V lost 5 bases, and 11 bases had no gene match.